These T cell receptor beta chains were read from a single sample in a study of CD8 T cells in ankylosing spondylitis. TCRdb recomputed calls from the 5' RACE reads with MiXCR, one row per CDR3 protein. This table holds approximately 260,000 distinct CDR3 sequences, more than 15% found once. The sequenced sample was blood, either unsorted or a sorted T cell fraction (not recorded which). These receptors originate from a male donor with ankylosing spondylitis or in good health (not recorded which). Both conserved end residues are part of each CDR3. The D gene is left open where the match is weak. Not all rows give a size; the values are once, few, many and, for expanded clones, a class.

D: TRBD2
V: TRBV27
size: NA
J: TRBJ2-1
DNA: TGTGCCAGCAGTATAACACTAGCGGACAATGAGCAGTTCTTC
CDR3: CASSITLADNEQFF

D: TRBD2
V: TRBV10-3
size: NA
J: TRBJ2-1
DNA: TGTGCCATCAGTGAGTCGATAGGGACTAGCAGTAACAATGAGCAGTTCTTC
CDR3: CAISESIGTSSNNEQFF

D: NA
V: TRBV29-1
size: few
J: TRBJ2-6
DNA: TGCAGCGCACTCTCTGGGGCCAACGTCCTGACTTTC
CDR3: CSALSGANVLTF

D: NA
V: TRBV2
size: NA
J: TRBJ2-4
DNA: TGTGCCAGCAGTGACCCGCAGGGACAAGTAGAGAACATTCAGTACTTC
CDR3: CASSDPQGQVENIQYF

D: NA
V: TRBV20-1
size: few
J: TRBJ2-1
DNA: TGCAGCACCACCCCCGAGCTTTTAACCTACAATGAGCAGTTCTTC
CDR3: CSTTPELLTYNEQFF

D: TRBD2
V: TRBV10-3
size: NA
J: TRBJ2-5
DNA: TGTGCCATCAGTGACGTAGCGGGGGACCAAGAGACCCAGTACTTC
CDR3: CAISDVAGDQETQYF

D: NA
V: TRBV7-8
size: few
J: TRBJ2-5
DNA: TGTGCCAGCAGCTTTTCTGGGGTGAGGGTTCTGGAGACCCAGTACTTC
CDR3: CASSFSGVRVLETQYF

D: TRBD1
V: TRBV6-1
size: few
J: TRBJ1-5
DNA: TGTGCCAGCAGTGAAACCGGGACAGGGAGTCAGCCCCAGCATTTT
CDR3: CASSETGTGSQPQHF

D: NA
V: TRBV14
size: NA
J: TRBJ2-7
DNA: TGTGCCAGCAGCCAAGATCATTCATTAGACAGATACGAGCAGTACTTC
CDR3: CASSQDHSLDRYEQYF

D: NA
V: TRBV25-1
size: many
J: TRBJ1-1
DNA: TGTGCCAGCAGTGGTCCGGGGGCGGTCACTGAAGCTTTCTTT
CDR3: CASSGPGAVTEAFF

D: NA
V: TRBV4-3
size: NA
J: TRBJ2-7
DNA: TGCGCCAGCAGCCAAGATCGCTCGGTACCCTACGAGCAGTACTTC
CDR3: CASSQDRSVPYEQYF

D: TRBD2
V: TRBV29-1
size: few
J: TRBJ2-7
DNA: TGCAGCGTTGGGCAAGGGACTAGCGGGATCTACGAGCAGTACTTC
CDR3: CSVGQGTSGIYEQYF

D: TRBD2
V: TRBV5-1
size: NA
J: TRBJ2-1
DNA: TGCGCCAGCAGCTTGGGGACTAGCGGGAGTACCTACAATGAGCAGTTCTTC
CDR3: CASSLGTSGSTYNEQFF

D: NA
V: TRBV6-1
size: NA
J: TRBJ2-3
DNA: TGTGCCAGCGCCGGACAGATTAAAGATACGCAGTATTTT
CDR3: CASAGQIKDTQYF

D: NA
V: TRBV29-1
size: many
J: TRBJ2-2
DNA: TGCAGCGTTGAACCCTATGACACCGGGGAGCTGTTTTTT
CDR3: CSVEPYDTGELFF

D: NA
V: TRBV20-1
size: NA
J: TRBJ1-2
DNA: TGCAGTGCTAGAGATTTAGGGGGGAGAGACTATGGCTACACCTTC
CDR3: CSARDLGGRDYGYTF

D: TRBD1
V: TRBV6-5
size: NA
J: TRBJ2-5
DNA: TGTGCCAGCAGTAACGGGACAGGGGGGTTTCGAGAGACCCAGTACTTC
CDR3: CASSNGTGGFRETQYF

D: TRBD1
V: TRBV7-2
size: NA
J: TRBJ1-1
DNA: TGTGCCAGCAGCCCCGGGACAGGGGGCATTAAAGCTTTCTTT
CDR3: CASSPGTGGIKAFF

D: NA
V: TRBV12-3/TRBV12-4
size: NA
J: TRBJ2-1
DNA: TGTGCCAGCAGTTTAGCGCCCCTCAATGAGCAGTTCTTC
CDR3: CASSLAPLNEQFF

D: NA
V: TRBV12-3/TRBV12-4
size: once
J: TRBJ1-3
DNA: TGTGCCAGCAGCGAAACAGGGAGCTCTGGAAACACCATATATTTT
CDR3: CASSETGSSGNTIYF

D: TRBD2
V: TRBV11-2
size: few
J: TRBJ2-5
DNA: TGTGCCAGCAGTCCGACCCGGTGGCTAGCGGGAGAGTCAGAGACCCAGTACTTC
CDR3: CASSPTRWLAGESETQYF

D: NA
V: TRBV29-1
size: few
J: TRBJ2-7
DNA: TGCAGCGTTGTTCAGGGCTACGAGCAGTACTTC
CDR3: CSVVQGYEQYF

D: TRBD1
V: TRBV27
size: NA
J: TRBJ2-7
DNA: TGTGCCAGCAGTTCTATGGGACAGTCCTACGAGCAGTACTTC
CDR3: CASSSMGQSYEQYF

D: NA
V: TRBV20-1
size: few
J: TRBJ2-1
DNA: TGCAGTGCTAGAGTGGAGCACCGCTACAATGAGCAGTTCTTC
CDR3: CSARVEHRYNEQFF

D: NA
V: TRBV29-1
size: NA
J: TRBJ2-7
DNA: TGCAGCGCCGAGGACGGGTACGAGCAGTACTTC
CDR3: CSAEDGYEQYF

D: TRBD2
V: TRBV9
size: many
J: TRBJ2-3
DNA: TGTGCCAGCAGCGCGGGGGGGAGAACAAGAGATACGCAGTATTTT
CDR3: CASSAGGRTRDTQYF

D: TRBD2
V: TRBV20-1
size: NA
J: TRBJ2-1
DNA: TGCAGTGCTAGAGATCTAGCGGACCCTTACAATGAGCAGTTCTTC
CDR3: CSARDLADPYNEQFF